The 10 T cell receptor beta chains presented below share a single source sample, sequenced in a study of OX40 agonist ivuxolimab in advanced cancers. The protocol was immunoSEQ multiplex PCR, while the TCRdb copy is restricted to in-frame clones and leaves out a portion. Seen here are 57,000 or so clones, 84% observed once, and the top ten hold 4.6%. The sample consisted of CD4+ or CD8+ T cells sorted from blood, taken in a trial of the OX40 agonist ivuxolimab. Receptors were obtained from an adult with an advanced solid tumor such as melanoma, head and neck, liver or kidney cancer.

V gene TRBV7-3 combines with J gene TRBJ2-3; the D gene is possibly TRBD1 (5 bases). Germline V CDR1 and CDR2: SGHTA, FQGTGA. The CDR3 spans 14 residues. Trimming removed 1 base from V and 0 bases from J, with 5 bases in between. The CDR3 region is CASSLRQSTDTQYF. The CDR3 region has the DNA TGTGCCAGCAGCTTAAGACAGAGCACAGATACGCAGTATTTT.

This chain uses TRBV28 with TRBJ1-1; 7 bases are a match to TRBD1. The V segment lost 1 base and the J segment 11 bases; nucleotides outside the gene matches: 16. The length of the CDR3 is 16 residues. Germline lookup yields CDR1 MDHEN and CDR2 SYDVKM. CDR3 loop: CASSLYRGAGWSSAFF. For the CDR3, the DNA is TGTGCCAGCAGTTTATACAGGGGCGCTGGTTGGAGCTCGGCTTTCTTT.

The chain is built from TRBV7-8 and TRBJ2-3, with 10 nucleotides matching TRBD2. Germline values: CDR1 SGHVS, CDR2 FQNEAQ. This CDR3 comprises 16 residues. V was pared by 1 base and J by 3 bases, with 4 bases of the junction left unmatched. CDR3 residues: CASSLVLAGVTDTQYF. The CDR3 DNA follows: TGTGCCAGCAGCTTAGTCCTAGCGGGAGTAACAGATACGCAGTATTTT.

The chain uses TRBV5-1 and TRBJ2-1; a possible D gene is TRBD2 (5 bases). This CDR3 is 16 amino acids long. The V end lost 0 bases, the J end lost 7 bases, and 17 bases lay between the germline ends. Germline values: CDR1 SGHRS, CDR2 YFSETQ. The CDR3 bases are TGCGCCAGCAGCTTGGAGACGGGATACCAAAGAAATGAGCAGTTCTTC. It translates to CASSLETGYQRNEQFF.

The CDR3 sequence is CASGPQETQYF. The CDR3 bases are TGTGCCAGCGGTCCTCAAGAGACCCAGTACTTC. The rearrangement links TRBV7-6 to TRBJ2-5; no clear D. There are 11 residues in the CDR3. Trimming shortened V by 8 bases and J by 2 bases, and 6 bases separated the two germline ends. The germline CDR1 and CDR2 sequences are SGHVS and FNYEAQ. Full variable domain (remainder filled in from reference TRBV7-6 and TRBJ2-5): GAGVSQSPRYKVTKRGQDVALRCDPISGHVSLYWYRQALGQGPEFLTYFNYEAQQDKSGLPNDRFSAERPEGSISTLTIQRTEQRDSAMYRCASGPQETQYFGPGTRLLVL.

V gene TRBV7-9 combines with J gene TRBJ1-5; D is perhaps TRBD1 (5 bases). CDR1 SEHNR and CDR2 FQNEAQ come from the germline V gene (reference sequence). Between the trimmed V and J ends, which lost 5 bases and 3 bases, there was a span of 11 bases. The CDR3 is 14 residues long. In nucleotides, the CDR3 is TGTGCCAGCAGCCAGGGTTATGACAATCAGCCCCAGCATTTT. This translates into CASSQGYDNQPQHF.

The V and J genes are TRBV14 and TRBJ2-1; possible D gene TRBD2, 7 bases. The ends were cut back, 1 base at V and 10 bases at J, with 17 bases in the middle. This CDR3 has 15 amino acids. The germline V gene has CDR1 SGHDN and CDR2 FVKESK. CDR3 loop: CASSQVGGRFPEQFF. The DNA for the CDR3 is TGTGCCAGCAGCCAAGTCGGGGGGCGCTTTCCCGAGCAGTTCTTC.

V and J are TRBV27 and TRBJ2-7; 7 bases line up with TRBD1. The CDR3 runs to 15 residues. The V segment lost 4 bases and the J segment 4 bases; nucleotides outside the gene matches: 10. CDR1 is MNHEY and CDR2 is SMNVEV in the germline V gene (reference sequence). CDR3 amino acids: CASSSRGQVGYEQYF. Written as DNA, the CDR3 is TGTGCCAGCAGTTCCCGCGGACAGGTCGGGTACGAGCAGTACTTC.

CDR3 protein: CASRDPGQGAREQYF. The DNA of the CDR3 is TGTGCCAGCAGGGACCCGGGACAGGGGGCGCGGGAGCAGTACTTC. This chain joins TRBV6-5 and TRBJ2-7, with 12 nucleotides matching TRBD1. Trimming cost V 6 bases and J 7 bases; bases outside gene matches: 10. Germline-derived CDR1 and CDR2 are MNHEY and SVGAGI. There are 15 residues in the CDR3.

The chain combines TRBV5-1 with TRBJ1-2, with TRBD1 matching over 8 bases. Trimming removed 1 base from V and 6 bases from J; junction bases left unmatched: 5. Per germline, CDR1 SGHRS and CDR2 YFSETQ. The length of the CDR3 is 14 residues. CDR3 sequence: CASSLTGGADGYTF. The CDR3 DNA is TGCGCCAGCAGCTTGACAGGGGGGGCGGATGGCTACACCTTC.